What follows are 25 T cell receptor beta chains derived from one specimen sequenced in a study of graft-versus-host responses after intestinal transplantation. Assay used: immunoSEQ multiplex PCR; TCRdb lists only in-frame clones, some missing. The data contain about 27,000 clones, less than 90% of them seen just once; the ten biggest clones take up 1% to 1.3%. The input for sequencing was PBMCs, taken 28 days after intestinal transplant. The receptors were sampled from a human patient who received an intestinal transplant, so some T cells may come from the graft donor.

The chain links TRBV7-6 to TRBJ1-2, with D possibly matching TRBD1 (5 bases). V was shortened by 1 base and J by 1 base, with 19 bases between the two germline ends. This CDR3 has 18 residues. CDR1 SGHVS and CDR2 FNYEAQ come from the germline V gene. Here the CDR3 DNA reads TGTGCCAGCAGCTTAGAGGGGCTGGGAGGCCCATTTAACTATGGCTACACCTTC. Residues: CASSLEGLGGPFNYGYTF.

This clone was seen a single time. This chain links TRBV6-5 with TRBJ1-4, with 10 bases that match TRBD1. From germline, CDR1 is MNHEY and CDR2 SVGAGI. Losses at the gene ends were 0 bases for V and 8 bases for J; bases not matched to a gene: 3. This CDR3 spans 15 amino acids. CDR3 region: CASSYSGQGGEKLFF. The CDR3 region has the DNA TGTGCCAGCAGTTACTCCGGACAGGGGGGAGAAAAACTGTTTTTT.

The V call is TRBV2, the J call TRBJ2-7, with 11 bases aligning to TRBD2. The germline CDR1 and CDR2 sequences are SNHLY and FYNNEI. This CDR3 region has 14 residues. Trimming at V came to 6 bases and at J to 2 bases, leaving 3 bases not matched to a gene. The chain's CDR3 is CASRKLAGAYEQYF. CDR3 DNA sequence: TGTGCCAGCAGAAAACTAGCGGGAGCCTACGAGCAGTACTTC.

J is TRBJ2-7 and V is TRBV6-6; no definite D call. This CDR3 is built from 11 residues. Germline lookup yields CDR1 MNHNY and CDR2 SVGAGI (reference sequence). Trimming removed 0 bases from V and 7 bases from J, with 4 bases in between. CDR3 region: CASSYSGEQYF. The CDR3 DNA sequence: TGTGCCAGCAGTTACTCAGGAGAGCAGTACTTC.

The V and J genes are TRBV7-3 and TRBJ2-1; D not certain. V was trimmed by 3 bases and J by 0 bases, leaving 6 bases between them. CDR3 length equals 14 residues. Germline CDR1 and CDR2: SGHTA and FQGTGA. The DNA for the CDR3 is TGTGCCAGCAGCTTTTCAAGCTCCTACAATGAGCAGTTCTTC. Translating gives CASSFSSSYNEQFF.

The chain combines TRBV5-4 with TRBJ2-4, with unresolved D. Trimming removed 0 bases at V and 5 bases at J, with 9 bases between. Germline V gene sequence: CDR1 SGHNT, CDR2 YYREEE (reference sequence). This CDR3 is 14 amino acids long. The CDR3 is CASSLEGGENIQYF. The CDR3 coding sequence is TGTGCCAGCAGCTTGGAGGGTGGCGAAAACATTCAGTACTTC.

The chain links TRBV19 to TRBJ2-3; TRBD2 agrees at 8 bases. This CDR3 has 15 residues. V lost 4 bases, J lost 5 bases, and 8 bases stayed unmatched. The V gene's germline CDR1 is LNHDA and CDR2 SQIVND (reference sequence). The CDR3, as DNA: TGTGCCAGTAGTACCTCAGCGGGAGTGGGAGATACGCAGTATTTT. Translated: CASSTSAGVGDTQYF.

This chain links TRBV7-9 with TRBJ2-5; the match to TRBD1 covers 7 bases. The CDR3 has 16 amino acids. In germline, CDR1 is SEHNR, CDR2 FQNEAQ (reference sequence). After removal of 5 bases from V and 2 bases from J, the junction contained 11 bases not matched to a gene. CDR3 in DNA: TGTGCCAGCAGCCAGGACAGGCCCCCTTCTCAAGAGACCCAGTACTTC. Its translation is CASSQDRPPSQETQYF. The whole variable domain, filled in from reference TRBV7-9 and TRBJ2-5, reads DTGVSQNPRHKITKRGQNVTFRCDPISEHNRLYWYRQTLGQGPEFLTYFQNEAQLEKSRLLSDRFSAERPKGSFSTLEIQRTEQGDSAMYLCASSQDRPPSQETQYFGPGTRLLVL.

This clone appeared once. The chain recombines TRBV7-9 with TRBJ1-1; D is uncertain. The CDR3 spans 12 residues. The germline gives CDR1 SEHNR, CDR2 FQNEAQ (reference sequence). The V and J ends lost 4 bases and 0 bases respectively, with 3 bases between them. This CDR3 is CASSYMNTEAFF. The CDR3, as DNA: TGTGCCAGCAGCTACATGAACACTGAAGCTTTCTTT.

The chain has TRBV11-2 and TRBJ2-3, with 9 bases that match TRBD2. V gave up 0 bases and J gave up 4 bases; unmatched junction bases: 8. This CDR3 spans 17 amino acids. From germline, CDR1 is SGHAT and CDR2 FQNNGV. The CDR3 nucleotides are TGTGCCAGCAGCTTAGATATTCAAGCGGGGGGTTCAGATACGCAGTATTTT. The encoded protein is CASSLDIQAGGSDTQYF.

The rearrangement joins TRBV6-5 to TRBJ2-7, with TRBD1 matching 7 bases. Germline V gene lookup returns CDR1 MNHEY and CDR2 SVGAGI. J gave up 3 bases and V 2 bases, and 4 bases lay outside the gene matches. CDR3 size: 14 residues. CDR3: CASSYPGQIYEQYF. The CDR3 nucleotides read TGTGCCAGCAGTTACCCGGGACAGATCTACGAGCAGTACTTC.

This sequence joins TRBV6-1 and TRBJ1-3; D not resolved. This CDR3 region has 14 residues. Looked up from germline, CDR1 is MNHNS and CDR2 is SASEGT. V was clipped by 6 bases and J by 5 bases, with 14 bases between them. CDR3: CASSVEVGRNTIYF. In DNA form, the CDR3 reads TGTGCCAGCAGCGTGGAGGTGGGCAGAAACACCATATATTTT.

This clone was counted a single time. Other nucleotide sequences in the sample specify the same CDR3. CDR3 nucleotide sequence: TGTGCCAGCAGCCAAGTTAGTGGGGGTCCTCCCACCGGGGAGCTGTTTTTT. This translates into CASSQVSGGPPTGELFF. The chain combines TRBV14 with TRBJ2-2; D may match TRBD1 or TRBD2 (5 bases each). The germline V gene has CDR1 SGHDN and CDR2 FVKESK. Trimming shortened V by 1 base and J by 4 bases, and 16 bases separated the two germline ends. This CDR3 is built from 17 residues.

The V call is TRBV2, the J call TRBJ2-4; 10 positions agree with TRBD1. The junction had 5 bases not matched to a gene; V was cut back by 3 bases and J by 9 bases. This CDR3 is 14 amino acids long. Germline values: CDR1 SNHLY, CDR2 FYNNEI. The CDR3 protein is CASSETGGTGIQYF. The CDR3 coding sequence is TGTGCCAGCAGTGAGACAGGGGGCACGGGCATTCAGTACTTC.

Here the CDR3 reads CASSLLQGHYEQYF. The CDR3 DNA follows: TGTGCCAGCAGTTTACTTCAGGGGCACTACGAGCAGTACTTC. The chain couples TRBV28 to TRBJ2-7; D possibly corresponds to TRBD1 (6 bases). Germline V gene sequence: CDR1 MDHEN, CDR2 SYDVKM. V was pared by 2 bases and J by 3 bases, with 11 bases between. The CDR3 sequence is 14 residues long. Variable domain in full (rest from reference TRBV28 and TRBJ2-7): DVKVTQSSRYLVKRTGEKVFLECVQDMDHENMFWYRQDPGLGLRLIYFSYDVKMKEKGDIPEGYSVSREKKERFSLILESASTNQTSMYLCASSLLQGHYEQYFGPGTRLTVT.

The V gene is TRBV2, the J gene TRBJ2-3; TRBD1 aligns across 8 bases. The germline V gene has CDR1 SNHLY and CDR2 FYNNEI. The CDR3 loop spans 16 amino acids. J was trimmed by 3 bases and V by 3 bases; bases with no gene match: 8. CDR3 nucleotides: TGTGCCAGCAGTGACGTGCCGGACAGGGTGACAGATACGCAGTATTTT. This encodes CASSDVPDRVTDTQYF.

The chain is built from TRBV5-1 and TRBJ1-1, with 8 positions matching TRBD1. Germline CDR1 is SGHRS and CDR2 is YFSETQ. This CDR3 spans 15 amino acids. Trimming at V came to 6 bases and at J to 3 bases, leaving 10 bases not matched to a gene. The CDR3 DNA reads TGCGCCAGCACTCCGAGACAGGGGAGGGACACTGAAGCTTTCTTT. It specifies CASTPRQGRDTEAFF.

The J gene is TRBJ2-1, the V gene TRBV18, with D possibly matching TRBD2 (6 bases). Trimming cost V 2 bases and J 9 bases, with 11 bases left between them. The V gene's germline CDR1 is KGHSH and CDR2 LQKENI. The CDR3 covers 13 residues. The CDR3: CASSPGPEGEQFF. In DNA, the CDR3 is TGTGCCAGCTCACCAGGGCCGGAGGGTGAGCAGTTCTTC.

The chain carries TRBV9 and TRBJ1-1; no firm D call. The CDR3 is 14 amino acids. The V end lost 1 base, the J end lost 1 base, and 8 bases lay between the germline ends. The germline V gene encodes CDR1 SGDLS and CDR2 YYNGEE. The CDR3 is CASSVQVKNTEAFF. The CDR3 DNA reads TGTGCCAGCAGCGTACAGGTGAAGAACACTGAAGCTTTCTTT.

This chain uses TRBV5-1 with TRBJ2-5, with D possibly TRBD2 on 6 matching bases. V gave up 4 bases and J gave up 5 bases, with 15 bases separating them. Germline V CDR1 and CDR2: SGHRS, YFSETQ. CDR3 length equals 14 residues. CDR3 amino acids: CASSPLAAGETQYF. The CDR3 DNA is TGCGCCAGCAGCCCATTAGCCGCGGGGGAGACCCAGTACTTC.

The chain recombines TRBV15 with TRBJ1-3; no firm D call. Trimming removed 0 bases from V and 1 base from J, with 7 bases in between. Germline lookup yields CDR1 LNHNV and CDR2 YYDKDF (reference sequence). CDR3 size: 15 residues. The CDR3 DNA reads TGTGCCACCAGCAGAGATCCGGGGTCTGGAAACACCATATATTTT. As protein: CATSRDPGSGNTIYF.

This clone appeared a single time. The J gene is TRBJ2-2, the V gene TRBV9; no clear D gene. Per the germline V gene, CDR1 is SGDLS and CDR2 is YYNGEE. The length of the CDR3 is 16 residues. V lost 0 bases and J lost 4, with 13 bases in between. The CDR3, as DNA: TGTGCCAGCAGCGTAGGAGACGCCTGGGGCACCGGGGAGCTGTTTTTT. Protein sequence: CASSVGDAWGTGELFF.

This chain joins TRBV18 and TRBJ2-7, with 7 bases fitting TRBD2. The CDR3 spans 14 residues. The V segment lost 0 bases and the J segment 3 bases; nucleotides outside the gene matches: 2. CDR1 and CDR2 from the germline V gene are KGHSH and LQKENI. This CDR3 reads CASSPPGTIYEQYF. The DNA of the CDR3 is TGTGCCAGCTCACCACCCGGGACTATCTACGAGCAGTACTTC.

By share, this clone counts as medium-sized (0.01 to 0.1%). The chain uses TRBV28 and TRBJ2-7; 10 positions agree with TRBD1. J gave up 2 bases and V 6 bases, and 7 bases lay outside the gene matches. Looked up from germline, CDR1 is MDHEN and CDR2 is SYDVKM. This CDR3 is built from 15 residues. In DNA, the CDR3 is TGTGCCAGCAGCATAGGGGACAGGGGCCCCTACGAGCAGTACTTC. Translation: CASSIGDRGPYEQYF.

This clone was detected only once. The rearrangement joins TRBV5-1 to TRBJ2-5, with 8 nucleotides matching TRBD1. The germline V gene encodes CDR1 SGHRS and CDR2 YFSETQ. The CDR3 totals 16 residues. V dropped 2 bases and J dropped 5; count of bases not matched to a gene: 11. The CDR3 sequence is CASSFGNRGMVETQYF. In DNA form, the CDR3 reads TGCGCCAGCAGCTTTGGGAACAGGGGGATGGTTGAGACCCAGTACTTC. Filled out from reference TRBV5-1 and TRBJ2-5, the complete variable domain reads KAGVTQTPRYLIKTRGQQVTLSCSPISGHRSVSWYQQTPGQGLQFLFEYFSETQRNKGNFPGRFSGRQFSNSRSEMNVSTLELGDSALYLCASSFGNRGMVETQYFGPGTRLLVL.